The present T cell receptor beta chain was sequenced within a study of vaccination effects on CD4 cells after COVID-19. The wider study: The cohort was immunized with two doses of either the BNT162b2 or mRNA-1273 vaccine. Study-wide results and caveats: In vaccinees who were healthy, merely 1 out of 255 vaccine-induced clones cross-reacted with common cold coronaviruses.

TCRdb keeps only in-frame clones here, not all; method: immunoSEQ multiplex PCR. The profile shows about 73,000 clones, 65% to 75% of them singletons. Under the ViraFEST assay, PBMC were stimulated with viral peptide pools so that antigen-specific CD4+ T cells expanded. Sequencing was performed afterwards. Following 10 days of culture, CD4+ T cells were isolated. Vaccine recipients lacked prior SARS-CoV-2 infection and had negative nucleocapsid antibodies. Supplemented with 8.5 to 10 IU/ml IL-2 and 8 to 10 ug/ml peptides, a few million PBMC per well were kept in culture. The authors exchanged half the medium for IL-2 medium on days 3 and 7. Germline-derived CDR1 and CDR2 are SGHTA and FQGNSA. CDR3 length: 14 residues. Trimming stripped 0 bases from V and 5 bases from J, with 9 bases between. As concerns this clone: Its cognate antigen is unknown.

The sequencing used CD4+ T cells from PBMCs cultured with HCoV-NL63 spike peptides, collected before COVID-19 vaccination. This sequence originates from a human donor who received a COVID-19 vaccine. This chain links TRBV7-2 with TRBJ2-3; D may be TRBD1 (6 bases). CDR3 sequence: CASSLAGAGDTQYF. CDR3 in DNA: TGTGCCAGCAGCTTAGCGGGGGCCGGAGATACGCAGTATTTT.